This TCR beta chain comes out of a study of T cells expressing NK-cell markers. UMIs accompanied the 5'RACE template switching by which TCR beta cDNA was made. TCRdb reprocessed the 5' RACE reads, keeping one entry per CDR3 protein, no DNA. This sample lists about 140,000 distinct CDR3 sequences; its ten largest clones have roughly 12%. Comments on this clonotype: The antigen remains undetermined.

Study findings and constraints: HCMV specificity of the expanded NKG2C+ T cell clones stayed unclear. Once again these clonotypes came out on top in the CD3+CD56-NKG2C+ fraction of a handful of donors.

CDR1 is LGHNA, CDR2 YSLEER, per germline. CDR3 length: 13 amino acids. The rearrangement joins TRBV4-3 to TRBJ2-3; TCRdb's D gene call, TRBD2, goes unchecked for lack of DNA. The receptor was isolated from a man aged 18 to 30 in good health. The sequenced sample was blood T cells: a sorted CD56 or NKG2C T cell subset, CD4+ or CD8+ T cells, or bulk PBMC T cells (not recorded which). This CDR3 is CASGRAISDTQYF.